This T cell receptor beta chain originates from a study of shared clonotypes between healthy human individuals. Findings and caveats of the study: Represented genetic and exposure-history diversity was restricted by having few donors. A handful of donors showed sharing of approximately 5% of naive CD4 clonotypes.

Germline V lookup: CDR1 KGHSH, CDR2 LQKENI. The CDR3 is 15 amino acids. V was trimmed by 2 bases and J by 2 bases, leaving 12 bases between them. Worth noting for this clone: The antigen is undetermined.

The data were produced by immunoSEQ multiplex PCR, yet TCRdb's version contains in-frame clones alone and is incomplete. Among some 2,500,000 clones listed, under 95% were seen once. Donors included only healthy HIV-negative adults lacking recent acute infections or vaccinations. This chain joins TRBV18 and TRBJ2-5; a weak D match, TRBD2 (5 bases). The sample consisted of naive CD4+ T cells from PBMCs. This sample's subset: CD45RA+ positively selected. The clonotype comes from a young man in good health. Some clones in this sample may be carry-over from other donors' samples. CDR3 amino acids: CASSPYPGTQETQYF. The CDR3, as DNA: TGTGCCAGCTCACCATACCCGGGAACACAAGAGACCCAGTACTTC. The whole variable domain, filled in from reference TRBV18 and TRBJ2-5, reads NAGVMQNPRHLVRRRGQEARLRCSPMKGHSHVYWYRQLPEEGLKFMVYLQKENIIDESGMPKERFSAEFPKEGPSILRIQQVVRGDSAAYFCASSPYPGTQETQYFGPGTRLLVL.